Below, one T cell receptor (beta chain) is given with its context. PCR used 60 Vbeta primers and 13 Jbeta primers. Sequencing was performed with immunoSEQ multiplex PCR; in TCRdb, only in-frame clones are kept and a portion is missing. This sample has 120,000 to 150,000 clones, with 60% to 85% found just once. The sample comes from a study of cytomegalovirus exposure and HLA in healthy donors. Germline CDR1 is SGHVS and CDR2 is FQNEAQ. CDR3 length equals 15 residues. Trimming shortened V by 2 bases and J by 3 bases, and 13 bases separated the two germline ends. The clonotype was recovered from a man aged 18-30 years in good health and CMV-seronegative. The V call is TRBV7-8, the J call TRBJ2-5; weak D call: TRBD1 (5 bases). The material sequenced was PBMCs. CDR3 DNA: TGTGCCAGCAGCTTAAGGCAAAAAGGGGAAGAGACCCAGTACTTC. Protein: CASSLRQKGEETQYF. Full variable domain (missing parts from reference TRBV7-8 and TRBJ2-5): GAGVSQSPRYKVAKRGQDVALRCDPISGHVSLFWYQQALGQGPEFLTYFQNEAQLDKSGLPSDRFFAERPEGSVSTLKIQRTQQEDSAVYLCASSLRQKGEETQYFGPGTRLLVL.